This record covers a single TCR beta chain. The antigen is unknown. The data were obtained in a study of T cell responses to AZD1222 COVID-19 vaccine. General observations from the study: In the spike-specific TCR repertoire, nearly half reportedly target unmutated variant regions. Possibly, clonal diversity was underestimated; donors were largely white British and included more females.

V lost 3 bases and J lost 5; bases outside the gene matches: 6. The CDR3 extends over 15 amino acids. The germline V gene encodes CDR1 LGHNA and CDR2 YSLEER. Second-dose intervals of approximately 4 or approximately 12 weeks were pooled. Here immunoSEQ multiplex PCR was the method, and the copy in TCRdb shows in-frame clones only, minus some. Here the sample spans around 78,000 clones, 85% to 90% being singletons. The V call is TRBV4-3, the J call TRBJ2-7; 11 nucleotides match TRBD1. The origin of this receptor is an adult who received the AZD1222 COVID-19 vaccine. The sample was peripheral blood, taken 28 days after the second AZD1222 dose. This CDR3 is CASSQIGTGGNEQYF. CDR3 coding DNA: TGCGCCAGCAGCCAGATTGGGACAGGGGGAAACGAGCAGTACTTC.